A single sample gave rise to the 18 T cell receptor beta chains below, sequenced in a study of blood T cell repertoires in COVID-19. Clones were read by immunoSEQ multiplex PCR, and TCRdb kept only the in-frame ones, dropping some. The top ten hold 4% to 5% of the sample, which has roughly 230,000 clones, roughly nine tenths seen once. Sequencing used peripheral blood. The receptor source for this set is a woman aged 40 to 50 who had recovered from COVID-19.

The rearrangement links TRBV10-1 to TRBJ2-1; D is possibly TRBD2 (6 bases). This CDR3 spans 19 amino acids. Trimming removed 0 bases from V and 1 base from J, with 19 bases in between. Germline lookup yields CDR1 WNHNN and CDR2 SYGVQD (reference sequence). In nucleotides, the CDR3 is TGCGCCAGCAGTGAGTCGACTCCTCGGGGGTTAATTTCCTACAATGAGCAGTTCTTC. This codes for CASSESTPRGLISYNEQFF.

V is TRBV5-4 and J is TRBJ1-2; D is undetermined. There are 13 residues in the CDR3. CDR1 and CDR2 from the germline V gene are SGHNT and YYREEE (reference sequence). Trimming removed 0 bases from V and 3 bases from J, with 6 bases in between. The CDR3 coding sequence is TGTGCCAGCAGCTTGGACTACGACTATGGCTACACCTTC. This codes for CASSLDYDYGYTF.

V gene TRBV4-1 combines with J gene TRBJ1-2; 9 positions match TRBD1. Germline CDR1 MGHRA, CDR2 YSYEKL. The CDR3 spans 14 residues. Unmatched junction bases numbered 7, after V lost 4 bases and J lost 7 bases. In DNA form, the CDR3 reads TGCGCCAGCAGCCGTCCGGGACAGGGCCGTGGCTACACCTTC. Amino acid sequence: CASSRPGQGRGYTF.

This chain connects TRBV18 to TRBJ2-3, with 8 bases fitting TRBD1. The CDR3 covers 15 residues. Germline V CDR1 and CDR2: KGHSH, LQKENI. Trimming took 4 bases from V and 4 from J; bases not matched to a gene: 7. The CDR3 protein is CASSQDRVVADTQYF. The CDR3 DNA is TGTGCCAGCTCACAGGACAGGGTGGTCGCAGATACGCAGTATTTT.

The chain combines TRBV6-1 with TRBJ1-2, with D possibly being TRBD1 (5 bases). The ends were cut back, 3 bases at V and 6 bases at J, with 11 bases in the middle. Germline CDR1 and CDR2: MNHNS and SASEGT. The CDR3 is 13 residues long. CDR3 region: CASSDVRVDGYTF. In nucleotides, the CDR3 is TGTGCCAGCAGTGATGTCAGGGTGGATGGCTACACCTTC.

CDR3 protein: CASSSGTGWNEKLFF. The CDR3 coding sequence is TGTGCCAGCAGTTCCGGGACAGGGTGGAATGAAAAACTGTTTTTT. The rearrangement uses TRBV6-5 and TRBJ1-4; 9 bases match TRBD1. The CDR3 runs to 15 residues. Germline lookup yields CDR1 MNHEY and CDR2 SVGAGI. The J segment lost 5 bases and the V segment lost 4 bases, leaving 5 bases of the junction unmatched.

The J gene is TRBJ1-1, the V gene TRBV19, with D hard to call. CDR1 is LNHDA, CDR2 SQIVND, per germline (reference sequence). V lost 4 bases to trimming and J lost 5 bases, with 14 bases between them. The CDR3 sequence is 14 residues long. The CDR3 region has the DNA TGTGCCAGTAGTACCCAATCCCCTCTAACTGAAGCTTTCTTT. This gives the protein CASSTQSPLTEAFF.

The chain joins TRBV29-1 to TRBJ1-1; 8 nucleotides line up with TRBD1. The germline V gene encodes CDR1 SQVTM and CDR2 ANQGSEA. V gave up 6 bases and J gave up 4 bases; unmatched junction bases: 10. CDR3 length: 14 residues. DNA for the CDR3: TGCAGCGTAATCATCACAGGGGGATTCACTGAAGCTTTCTTT. It codes for CSVIITGGFTEAFF.

The V call is TRBV12-3 or TRBV12-4, the J call TRBJ1-1; D ambiguous. The CDR3 is 13 amino acids. The V and J ends lost 5 bases and 4 bases respectively, with 11 bases between them. The CDR3 loop is CASSPMEGTEAFF. DNA of the CDR3: TGTGCCAGCAGTCCGATGGAGGGCACTGAAGCTTTCTTT.

The sample holds a few counts of this clone. The chain couples TRBV7-9 to TRBJ1-1; the match to TRBD1 covers 7 bases. This CDR3 has 16 amino acids. CDR1 and CDR2 from the germline V gene are SEHNR and FQNEAQ (reference sequence). After removal of 4 bases from V and 1 base from J, the junction contained 9 bases not matched to a gene. The CDR3: CASSSGGTLGNTEAFF. In DNA, the CDR3 is TGTGCCAGCAGCTCAGGGGGGACGCTTGGGAACACTGAAGCTTTCTTT.

This rearrangement joins TRBV10-2 to TRBJ2-5; D remains unclear. CDR1 WSHSY and CDR2 SAAADI come from the germline V gene. This CDR3 has 13 amino acids. Trimming cost V 6 bases and J 2 bases, with 10 bases left between them. The CDR3 DNA reads TGCGCCAGCAGCGGCGGTCCGCAAGAGACCCAGTACTTC. Encoded protein: CASSGGPQETQYF.

The rearrangement links TRBV11-3 to TRBJ2-1; TRBD2 might be the D (5 bases). CDR1 is SGHNT, CDR2 YENEEA, per germline. V lost 3 bases to trimming and J lost 7 bases, with 13 bases between them. The CDR3 spans 14 residues. In DNA form, the CDR3 reads TGTGCCAGCAGCTTGGAAGCGGTCCAAAATGAGCAGTTCTTC. Encoded protein: CASSLEAVQNEQFF.

This chain connects TRBV7-2 to TRBJ2-1; 9 nucleotides align to TRBD1. This CDR3 region has 14 residues. Trimming at V came to 3 bases and at J to 5 bases, leaving 2 bases not matched to a gene. Germline V lookup: CDR1 SGHTA, CDR2 FQGNSA. The DNA of the CDR3 is TGTGCCAGCAGCTTCGGGGACAGGGACAATGAGCAGTTCTTC. This sequence encodes CASSFGDRDNEQFF.

This chain joins TRBV6-5 and TRBJ2-3; no reliable D call. CDR1 is MNHEY, CDR2 SVGAGI, per germline. CDR3 size: 15 residues. V was trimmed by 5 bases and J by 0 bases, leaving 12 bases between them. CDR3 DNA: TGTGCCAGCAGTCGCAACAGTTATAGCACAGATACGCAGTATTTT. Protein sequence: CASSRNSYSTDTQYF.

This chain uses TRBV6-6 with TRBJ2-1, with 9 bases fitting TRBD2. Germline CDR1 MNHNY, CDR2 SVGAGI (reference sequence). J gave up 15 bases and V 7 bases, and 16 bases lay outside the gene matches. This CDR3 is built from 14 residues. CDR3 in amino acids: CASTHDNSGRSPFF. CDR3 in DNA: TGTGCCAGCACCCACGACAATAGCGGGAGAAGCCCGTTCTTC.

The chain links TRBV11-1 to TRBJ1-1, with a tentative D call TRBD1 (5 bases). Germline CDR1 SGHAT, CDR2 FQDESV (reference sequence). Deletions cut 4 bases from V and 4 bases from J, with 10 bases between. This CDR3 spans 13 amino acids. The CDR3 loop is CASSSGQSTEAFF. CDR3 sequence (DNA): TGTGCCAGCAGCTCTGGACAATCCACTGAAGCTTTCTTT.

The chain carries TRBV6-2 or TRBV6-3 and TRBJ2-7; 8 bases are a match to TRBD1. Germline lookup yields CDR1 MNHEY and CDR2 SVGEGT. Germline trimming cut 6 bases from V and 2 bases from J; bases unmatched to any gene: 9. This CDR3 spans 15 amino acids. The CDR3 sequence: CASSDWSTGAYEQYV. In DNA form, the CDR3 reads TGTGCCAGCAGCGACTGGTCGACAGGGGCCTACGAGCAGTACGTC.

The V call is TRBV29-1, the J call TRBJ1-1; weak D call: TRBD1 (6 bases). The CDR3 length is 14 residues. V dropped 5 bases and J dropped 4 bases, with 17 bases sitting between them. The V gene's germline CDR1 is SQVTM and CDR2 ANQGSEA. The CDR3 nucleotides read TGCAGCGTTCGTCATCCCCAGGGGCGCACTGAAGCTTTCTTT. Translating gives CSVRHPQGRTEAFF.